This entry lists 20 T cell receptor beta chains sequenced from one sample in a study of T cells after yellow fever vaccination (dated by TCRdb to between 2017 and 2020). Receptor libraries were prepared by 5' RACE. For sequencing, an Illumina HiSeq 2500 was employed. In-frame beta chains were kept once TCRdb had trimmed the public reads at Q25 with fastp and called clones with MiXCR. Rows with a matching CDR3 protein are joined into one entry that keeps the most common DNA and genes. Recorded for this sample are about 330,000 distinct CDR3 sequences; 8.1% of them occurred a single time. The biggest ten clones account for roughly 15% of the sample. Reading the label with the study, this specimen's treatment or condition is: live attenuated yellow fever vaccine strain. This specimen was PBMCs, taken about 49 days after the first yellow fever vaccination. These receptors were collected from a man aged 18 to 29 who received the YFV17D yellow fever vaccine.

The V and J genes are TRBV4-1 and TRBJ1-3, with 9 bases lining up with TRBD1. CDR1 and CDR2 (germline): MGHRA, YSYEKL. The CDR3 is made up of 15 amino acids. With V trimmed by 2 bases and J by 6 bases, 5 bases remained unmatched. The CDR3 nucleotides read TGCGCCAGCAGCCAACGTCGACAGGGGGAAAACACCATATATTTT. Translation gives CASSQRRQGENTIYF.

The CDR3 DNA reads as TGTGCCAGCTCACCACCTCAGGACCCGGGGTTGACTGAAGCTTTCTTT. It codes for CASSPPQDPGLTEAFF. The chain combines TRBV18 with TRBJ1-1; D not certain. The CDR3 is made up of 16 amino acids. The V gene's germline CDR1 is KGHSH and CDR2 LQKENI. Between the trimmed V and J ends, which lost 0 bases and 5 bases, there was a span of 16 bases.

The V and J genes are TRBV27 and TRBJ2-7, with D possibly being TRBD2 (5 bases). Germline V lookup: CDR1 MNHEY, CDR2 SMNVEV (reference sequence). Trimming pared 3 bases from V and 3 bases from J, leaving 15 bases between. There are 15 residues in the CDR3. The CDR3 is CASSLGGENFYEQYF. The CDR3 DNA reads as TGTGCCAGCAGTTTGGGTGGGGAGAATTTCTACGAGCAGTACTTC.

A few counts support this clonotype. The rearrangement joins TRBV11-1 to TRBJ1-1; D unresolved. Trimming left V 8 bases short and J 1 base short, with 8 bases between. The CDR3 length is 12 residues. The germline V gene has CDR1 SGHAT and CDR2 FQDESV (reference sequence). CDR3 in DNA: TGTGCCAGCGTCCCGCAGAACACTGAAGCTTTCTTT. Translated, it gives CASVPQNTEAFF.

This clonotype was detected a few times. The chain uses TRBV20-1 and TRBJ2-2; 10 nucleotides match TRBD2. CDR1 and CDR2 (germline): DFQATT, SNEGSKA (reference sequence). The CDR3 has 16 residues. Germline trimming cut 5 bases from V and 7 bases from J; bases unmatched to any gene: 13. The CDR3 reads CSAAPLGSGGFGELFF. In nucleotides, the CDR3 is TGCAGTGCTGCCCCTCTGGGTAGCGGGGGGTTCGGGGAGCTGTTTTTT.

This clonotype came up a few times. This chain connects TRBV7-2 to TRBJ1-5; unclear D gene. The CDR3 has 16 residues. V lost 1 base to trimming and J lost 2 bases, with 12 bases between them. Germline-derived CDR1 and CDR2 are SGHTA and FQGNSA. The CDR3 DNA sequence: TGTGCCAGCAGCTTAGTAATGGGCTCGGGCAATCAGCCCCAGCATTTT. It codes for CASSLVMGSGNQPQHF. Looking up the rest from reference TRBV7-2 and TRBJ1-5 gives the full variable domain: GAGVSQSPSNKVTEKGKDVELRCDPISGHTALYWYRQSLGQGLEFLIYFQGNSAPDKSGLPSDRFSAERTGGSVSTLTIQRTQQEDSAVYLCASSLVMGSGNQPQHFGDGTRLSIL.

For this clonotype: A much bigger clone sits one base away, suggesting this may be a read error. The V and J genes are TRBV7-6 and TRBJ2-1; no reliable D call. Trimming took off 0 bases at V and 10 bases at J, with 13 bases between the two ends. The CDR3 is 14 amino acids. The V gene's germline CDR1 is SGHVS and CDR2 FNYEAQ. Here the CDR3 reads CASSLALRDMEQFF. The CDR3 coding sequence is TGTGCCAGCAGCTTAGCGTTAAGGGATATGGAGCAGTTCTTC.

The J gene is TRBJ1-1, the V gene TRBV15; D is undetermined. The V end lost 0 bases, the J end lost 1 base, and 6 bases lay between the germline ends. CDR3 size: 14 residues. CDR1 is LNHNV, CDR2 YYDKDF, per germline (reference sequence). CDR3 sequence (DNA): TGTGCCACCAGCAGAGATATCCAGAACACTGAAGCTTTCTTT. This translates into CATSRDIQNTEAFF.

The chain recombines TRBV7-8 with TRBJ2-3; D is possibly TRBD2 (5 bases). The CDR3 length is 13 residues. Per germline, CDR1 SGHVS and CDR2 FQNEAQ. Trimming pared 3 bases from V and 4 bases from J, leaving 8 bases between. For the CDR3, the DNA is TGTGCCAGCAGCTTCCGGGATCCAGATACGCAGTATTTT. As protein: CASSFRDPDTQYF.

CDR3 loop: CASSVRTYNEQFF. The CDR3 nucleotides read TGTGCCAGCTCAGTTCGAACCTACAATGAGCAGTTCTTC. V is TRBV2 and J is TRBJ2-1; D uncertain. This CDR3 is 13 amino acids long. Germline lookup yields CDR1 SNHLY and CDR2 FYNNEI. Trimming took off 8 bases at V and 2 bases at J, with 10 bases between the two ends. Filled out from reference TRBV2 and TRBJ2-1, the complete variable domain reads EPEVTQTPSHQVTQMGQEVILRCVPISNHLYFYWYRQILGQKVEFLVSFYNNEISEKSEIFDDQFSVERPDGSNFTLKIRSTKLEDSAMYFCASSVRTYNEQFFGPGTRLTVL.

This clonotype was detected ten times or more. The V and J genes are TRBV9 and TRBJ1-5; 7 bases match TRBD1. Per germline, CDR1 SGDLS and CDR2 YYNGEE. The CDR3 has 15 amino acids. The V gene end was trimmed by 3 bases and the J gene end by 0 bases; junction bases not matched to a gene: 3. The CDR3 coding sequence is TGTGCCAGCAGCGAAACAGGGGATAGCAATCAGCCCCAGCATTTT. It codes for CASSETGDSNQPQHF.

This clonotype has just a few counts. The V gene is TRBV4-2, the J gene TRBJ1-5, with TRBD1 matching 7 bases. The CDR3 sequence is 15 residues long. The J segment lost 3 bases and the V segment lost 5 bases, leaving 7 bases of the junction unmatched. Germline V gives CDR1 LGHNA, CDR2 YNFKEQ. The CDR3 nucleotides read TGTGCCAGCAGCTACGACCAGGGGGTCAATCAGCCCCAGCATTTT. Translated, it gives CASSYDQGVNQPQHF.

The gene calls are TRBV5-1 and TRBJ2-2; D may be TRBD1 or TRBD2 (5 bases each). The CDR3 totals 15 residues. V shed 1 base and J shed 3 bases, with 10 bases lying between them. Germline CDR1 and CDR2: SGHRS and YFSETQ. This CDR3 reads CASSLIGADTGELFF. CDR3 sequence (DNA): TGCGCCAGCAGCTTGATCGGGGCGGACACCGGGGAGCTGTTTTTT.

In its sample, this clonotype was seen many times. V usage is TRBV5-1 and J usage is TRBJ2-1; 11 bases are a match to TRBD2. J lost 3 bases, V lost 7 bases, and 12 bases had no gene match. The CDR3 has 17 residues. Germline V lookup: CDR1 SGHRS, CDR2 YFSETQ. DNA of the CDR3: TGCGCCAGCGGGGATAGCGGGGGGGCCGAGTTCTACAATGAGCAGTTCTTC. It specifies CASGDSGGAEFYNEQFF.

This clonotype appeared a few times. The chain recombines TRBV5-1 with TRBJ2-5; 12 nucleotides agree with TRBD2. Losses at the gene ends were 4 bases for V and 2 bases for J; bases not matched to a gene: 6. CDR3 size: 16 residues. Germline CDR1 is SGHRS and CDR2 is YFSETQ. The CDR3, as DNA: TGCGCCAGCAGCGCCAGACTAGCGGGGGATCAAGAGACCCAGTACTTC. This encodes CASSARLAGDQETQYF.

This clonotype has ten or more counts. This sequence joins TRBV24-1 and TRBJ1-1; D remains unclear. Germline-derived CDR1 and CDR2 are KGHDR and SFDVKD. Trimming pared 0 bases from V and 1 base from J, leaving 8 bases between. This CDR3 region has 15 residues. CDR3 DNA: TGTGCCACCAGTGATTTGGACCCTTGGAACACTGAAGCTTTCTTT. Its protein is CATSDLDPWNTEAFF.

The rearrangement links TRBV18 to TRBJ2-3; D might be TRBD1 (5 bases). The CDR3 loop spans 15 amino acids. The V gene lost 3 bases and the J gene lost 2 bases, with 12 bases spanning the gap. The germline gives CDR1 KGHSH, CDR2 LQKENI. The CDR3 spells CASSPYQGFTDTQYF. DNA for the CDR3: TGTGCCAGCTCACCGTATCAGGGTTTCACAGATACGCAGTATTTT.

The chain carries TRBV18 and TRBJ2-1; possibly TRBD1 for D (5 bases). V was pared by 6 bases and J by 4 bases, with 16 bases between. This CDR3 is 15 amino acids long. CDR1 and CDR2 from the germline V gene are KGHSH and LQKENI. CDR3 sequence reads: CASSPGRGRYNEQFF. In nucleotides, the CDR3 is TGTGCCAGCTCCCCCGGTAGGGGCAGATACAATGAGCAGTTCTTC.

This clonotype was seen more than once but under ten times. The rearrangement joins TRBV20-1 to TRBJ2-3, with TRBD2 matching over 10 bases. Germline lookup yields CDR1 DFQATT and CDR2 SNEGSKA (reference sequence). The trim removed 5 bases at V and 0 bases at J, leaving 2 bases unmatched. This CDR3 region has 14 residues. CDR3 in DNA: TGCAGTGCTCCACTAGCGGGGAGCACAGATACGCAGTATTTT. Translated: CSAPLAGSTDTQYF.

This clonotype was counted between two and nine times. The rearrangement joins TRBV7-9 to TRBJ1-1; D remains unclear. The germline V and J ends were trimmed by 1 base and 1 base, with 10 bases remaining between them. Looked up from germline, CDR1 is SEHNR and CDR2 is FQNEAQ (reference sequence). The CDR3 runs to 15 residues. Written as DNA, the CDR3 is TGTGCCAGCAGCTTAGTTGGGGTAAGGAACACTGAAGCTTTCTTT. This encodes CASSLVGVRNTEAFF.